A single sample gave rise to the 23 T cell receptor beta chains below, sequenced in a study of T cell clones after liver transplantation. The table came from immunoSEQ multiplex PCR; TCRdb's copy has only in-frame clones and leaves some out. The table shows more than 95,000 clones, with 82% occurring only once. The material sequenced was CD4+ T cells from blood, taken before liver transplant. These receptor sequences come from a human donor who received a liver transplant.

The chain couples TRBV5-4 to TRBJ1-1; D unresolved. This CDR3 has 14 amino acids. Looked up from germline, CDR1 is SGHNT and CDR2 is YYREEE (reference sequence). V was cut by 4 bases and J by 3 bases, with 13 bases left in between. The DNA of the CDR3 is TGTGCCAGCAGCCCCCGCAGGATGGACACTGAAGCTTTCTTT. It yields the protein CASSPRRMDTEAFF.

The chain couples TRBV27 to TRBJ2-3, with 10 nucleotides matching TRBD2. J was trimmed by 5 bases and V by 2 bases; bases with no gene match: 10. This CDR3 is 17 amino acids long. Per germline, CDR1 MNHEY and CDR2 SMNVEV (reference sequence). The CDR3 DNA follows: TGTGCCAGCAGTTTAATACTTACTAGCGGGAAGTTAGATACGCAGTATTTT. Translated: CASSLILTSGKLDTQYF.

V usage is TRBV5-4 and J usage is TRBJ1-4; D remains unclear. CDR1 and CDR2 (germline): SGHNT, YYREEE (reference sequence). The CDR3 totals 14 residues. Trimming shortened V by 0 bases and J by 7 bases, and 10 bases separated the two germline ends. The CDR3 loop reads CASSLAGEGEKLFF. In nucleotides, the CDR3 is TGTGCCAGCAGCTTGGCGGGCGAGGGTGAAAAACTGTTTTTT.

The genes are TRBV7-2 and TRBJ2-5; 8 nucleotides align to TRBD1. The end of the DNA is better explained by TRBJ2-7, so the J call may be wrong. The CDR3 runs to 15 residues. CDR1 and CDR2 (germline): SGHTA, FQGNSA. The CDR3 sequence: CASSSRTGSIHEQYF. The DNA for the CDR3 is TGTGCCAGCAGCTCCCGGACAGGGTCGATCCACGAGCAGTACTTC.

The chain recombines TRBV27 with TRBJ2-6, with D uncertain. Trimming took off 3 bases at V and 1 base at J, with 7 bases between the two ends. The germline CDR1 and CDR2 sequences are MNHEY and SMNVEV (reference sequence). The CDR3 loop spans 15 amino acids. The CDR3 region has the DNA TGTGCCAGCAGTTTGGCCGGATCTGGGGCCAACGTCCTGACTTTC. The encoded protein is CASSLAGSGANVLTF.

V usage is TRBV15 and J usage is TRBJ2-2; TRBD1 matches 11 bases. This CDR3 contains 18 residues. Germline CDR1 reads LNHNV; CDR2 reads YYDKDF (reference sequence). With V trimmed by 1 base and J by 4 bases, 8 bases remained unmatched. The CDR3 nucleotides read TGTGCCACCAGCAGAGTGGACAGGGGGCGGCGGGGCACCGGGGAGCTGTTTTTT. It encodes CATSRVDRGRRGTGELFF.

The chain joins TRBV9 to TRBJ1-1; D is undetermined. Looked up from germline, CDR1 is SGDLS and CDR2 is YYNGEE. The CDR3 is 15 residues long. V was pared by 1 base and J by 0 bases, with 10 bases between. The CDR3 here is CASSVFPGMNTEAFF. CDR3 nucleotide sequence: TGTGCCAGCAGCGTATTTCCCGGGATGAACACTGAAGCTTTCTTT.

The chain has TRBV10-1 and TRBJ2-6; unclear D gene. This CDR3 spans 13 amino acids. Trimming cost V 3 bases and J 3 bases, with 3 bases left between them. CDR1 and CDR2 from the germline V gene are WNHNN and SYGVQD (reference sequence). CDR3 coding DNA: TGCGCCAGCAGTGACGGTGGGGCCAACGTCCTGACTTTC. This encodes CASSDGGANVLTF.

The chain combines TRBV19 with TRBJ1-6; no reliable D call. V gave up 5 bases and J gave up 6 bases, with 8 bases separating them. This CDR3 comprises 13 residues. Per the germline V gene, CDR1 is LNHDA and CDR2 is SQIVND (reference sequence). CDR3 DNA: TGTGCCAGTAGTTCTGTGCGTAATTCACCCCTCCACTTT. Amino acid sequence: CASSSVRNSPLHF.

The chain uses TRBV5-6 and TRBJ2-7; D gene uncertain. CDR3 length equals 12 residues. Germline V gives CDR1 SGHDT, CDR2 YYEEEE. V lost 6 bases and J 5 bases, leaving 12 bases between the germline ends. CDR3 loop: CASNGYRNEQYF. The CDR3 coding sequence is TGTGCCAGCAACGGGTATAGGAACGAGCAGTACTTC.

This clone was picked up a small number of times. This chain connects TRBV7-9 to TRBJ2-1; unclear D gene. This CDR3 spans 11 amino acids. Germline CDR1 SEHNR, CDR2 FQNEAQ (reference sequence). The germline V and J ends were trimmed by 0 bases and 6 bases, with 0 bases remaining between them. For the CDR3, the DNA is TGTGCCAGCAGCTTAGCCAATGAGCAGTTCTTC. Amino acids: CASSLANEQFF.

The chain links TRBV5-6 to TRBJ1-4; maybe TRBD1 (5 bases). This CDR3 region has 16 residues. The germline CDR1 and CDR2 sequences are SGHDT and YYEEEE. V was shortened by 4 bases and J by 1 base, with 14 bases between the two germline ends. Written as DNA, the CDR3 is TGTGCCAGCAGCGCTTGGGGACGGTTAACTAATGAAAAACTGTTTTTT. Translating gives CASSAWGRLTNEKLFF.

This chain joins TRBV27 and TRBJ2-3; TRBD2 matches at 10 bases. This CDR3 has 17 residues. Germline CDR1 reads MNHEY; CDR2 reads SMNVEV (reference sequence). V was pared by 3 bases and J by 3 bases, with 9 bases of the junction left unmatched. The CDR3, as DNA: TGTGCCAGCAGTTTCTCGTCAGCGGGGGGGCCTACAGATACGCAGTATTTT. Translated, it gives CASSFSSAGGPTDTQYF.

This clone was seen once. CDR3 sequence reads: CASSYSQKFGYTF. In nucleotides, the CDR3 is TGTGCCAGCAGTTACTCTCAGAAATTTGGCTACACCTTC. The chain uses TRBV6-5 and TRBJ1-2, with D unclear. The CDR3 extends over 13 amino acids. Germline CDR1 and CDR2: MNHEY and SVGAGI. The V and J ends lost 0 bases and 7 bases respectively, with 9 bases between them.

Here the CDR3 reads CASSRTGANSGNTIYF. CDR3 in DNA: TGTGCCAGTAGTCGGACAGGGGCGAACTCTGGAAACACCATATATTTT. The chain uses TRBV19 and TRBJ1-3; 9 bases align to TRBD1. The germline V gene encodes CDR1 LNHDA and CDR2 SQIVND (reference sequence). V shed 5 bases and J 0 bases; nucleotides not matched to a gene: 5. The CDR3 is 16 residues long. Full variable domain (rest looked up from reference TRBV19 and TRBJ1-3): DGGITQSPKYLFRKEGQNVTLSCEQNLNHDAMYWYRQDPGQGLRLIYYSQIVNDFQKGDIAEGYSVSREKKESFPLTVTSAQKNPTAFYLCASSRTGANSGNTIYFGEGSWLTVV.

The chain combines TRBV19 with TRBJ2-2, with a weak D call TRBD1 (6 bases). The CDR3 is made up of 15 amino acids. Germline CDR1 LNHDA, CDR2 SQIVND (reference sequence). Trimming took off 7 bases at V and 3 bases at J, with 15 bases between the two ends. The CDR3 DNA follows: TGTGCCAGTAACATTTTCAGGGGATACACCGGGGAGCTGTTTTTT. Translating it yields CASNIFRGYTGELFF.

The chain is built from TRBV27 and TRBJ2-2; 11 nucleotides align to TRBD2. Germline V lookup: CDR1 MNHEY, CDR2 SMNVEV (reference sequence). CDR3 length: 17 residues. V dropped 7 bases and J dropped 0; count of bases not matched to a gene: 7. CDR3 sequence (DNA): TGTGCCAGCATTGCCTCTAGCGGGAGGTCGAACACCGGGGAGCTGTTTTTT. Its translation is CASIASSGRSNTGELFF.

This chain connects TRBV27 to TRBJ2-7; tentatively, D is TRBD1 or TRBD2 (5 bases each). The CDR3 has 13 residues. CDR1 and CDR2 from the germline V gene are MNHEY and SMNVEV (reference sequence). The V and J ends lost 9 bases and 0 bases respectively, with 12 bases between them. The DNA for the CDR3 is TGTGCCAGGGGACCTCGGAGCTCCTACGAGCAGTACTTC. This sequence encodes CARGPRSSYEQYF.

The chain links TRBV28 to TRBJ2-7; the D is unclear. Germline V gene data show CDR1 as MDHEN and CDR2 as SYDVKM. Trimming left V 1 base short and J 10 bases short, with 8 bases between. This CDR3 is 11 amino acids long. The CDR3 here is CASSLSTRQYF. CDR3 nucleotide sequence: TGTGCCAGCAGTTTATCCACCAGACAGTACTTC.

The gene calls are TRBV6-6 and TRBJ1-3, with D uncertain. The germline V and J ends were trimmed by 6 bases and 0 bases, with 6 bases remaining between them. Germline V gives CDR1 MNHNY, CDR2 SVGAGI (reference sequence). This CDR3 spans 13 amino acids. The CDR3 reads CASRESSGNTIYF. The CDR3 DNA reads TGTGCCAGCAGAGAAAGCTCTGGAAACACCATATATTTT.

V is TRBV6-1 and J is TRBJ2-7; D tentatively reads TRBD1 or TRBD2 (5 bases each). CDR3 length: 13 amino acids. CDR1 and CDR2 (germline): MNHNS, SASEGT. The ends were cut back, 4 bases at V and 0 bases at J, with 7 bases in the middle. This CDR3 is CASSGGSSYEQYF. In DNA, the CDR3 is TGTGCCAGCAGTGGGGGGAGCTCCTACGAGCAGTACTTC.

The chain's CDR3 is CATSWGQSGNTIYF. The CDR3 DNA follows: TGTGCCACCAGCTGGGGACAGTCTGGAAACACCATATATTTT. V usage is TRBV15 and J usage is TRBJ1-3; TRBD1 aligns across 7 bases. V gave up 5 bases and J gave up 1 base; unmatched junction bases: 2. Germline loops: CDR1 LNHNV, CDR2 YYDKDF (reference sequence). The CDR3 loop spans 14 amino acids.

The chain links TRBV7-2 to TRBJ2-3, with D hard to call. V dropped 5 bases and J dropped 4 bases, with 7 bases sitting between them. Germline lookup yields CDR1 SGHTA and CDR2 FQGNSA. This CDR3 has 12 amino acids. This chain's CDR3 is CASSPGPDTQYF. Here the CDR3 DNA reads TGTGCCAGCAGCCCCGGGCCAGATACGCAGTATTTT.